This T cell receptor beta chain was sequenced during a study of blood T cell repertoires in COVID-19. As for the study in general: The cDNA or gDNA used as material had been derived from T cells, B-cell-depleted T cells, or PBMCs.

Profiled with immunoSEQ multiplex PCR; TCRdb holds only in-frame clones, not every one. The sample shows almost 250,000 clones, around 88% of them seen only once. Germline loops: CDR1 LNHDA, CDR2 SQIVND (reference sequence). This CDR3 has 12 residues. V was shortened by 6 bases and J by 5 bases, with 8 bases between the two germline ends. In terms of age and location, participants ranged from about 18 to 89 years and lived in about 25 US areas. The rearrangement links TRBV19 to TRBJ1-5; D is undetermined. Sequencing was carried out using PBMCs or T cells enriched from blood (not recorded which). The TCR comes from a woman in her 30s who had recovered from COVID-19. The CDR3 protein is CASSSLDQPQHF. CDR3 nucleotides: TGTGCCAGTAGCTCACTTGATCAGCCCCAGCATTTT.